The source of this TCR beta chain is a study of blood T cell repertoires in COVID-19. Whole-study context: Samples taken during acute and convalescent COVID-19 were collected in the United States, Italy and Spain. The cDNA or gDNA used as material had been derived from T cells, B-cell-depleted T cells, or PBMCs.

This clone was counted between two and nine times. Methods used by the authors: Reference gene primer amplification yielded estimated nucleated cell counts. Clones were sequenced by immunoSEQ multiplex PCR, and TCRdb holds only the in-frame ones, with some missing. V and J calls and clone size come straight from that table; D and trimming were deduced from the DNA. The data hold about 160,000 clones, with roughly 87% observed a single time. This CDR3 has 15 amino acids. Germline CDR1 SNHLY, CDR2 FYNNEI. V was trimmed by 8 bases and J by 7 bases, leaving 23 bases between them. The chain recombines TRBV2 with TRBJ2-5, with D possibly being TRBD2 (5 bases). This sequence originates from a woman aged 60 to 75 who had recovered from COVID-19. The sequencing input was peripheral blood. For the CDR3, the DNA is TGTGCCAGCGCCGGGTCTACTGTTTTTGGAGGGACCCAGTACTTC. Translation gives CASAGSTVFGGTQYF.